The present TCR beta chain was sequenced within a study of TIL therapy for anti-PD-1-resistant metastatic lung cancer. As for time point: pre-treatment sample, taken before nivolumab and TIL therapy. Tumor tissue came from excised metastases, mostly pleural nodules or supraclavicular lymph nodes. Adults with stage 4 NSCLC were enrolled in a phase I trial. The libraries were made with immunoSEQ v3. Only in-frame clones appear in the TCRdb table, and some are missing; sequencing was by immunoSEQ multiplex PCR. Of about 26,000 clones listed, 60% to 80% are singletons. The sequence came from a woman aged 30-79 years with non-small cell lung cancer. The input for sequencing was tumor tissue, taken at baseline.

The CDR3 bases are TGTGCCTGGAGTGATAACACCGGGGAGCTGTTTTTT. Translated: CAWSDNTGELFF. This chain links TRBV30 with TRBJ2-2; D not resolved. CDR1 and CDR2 from the germline V gene are GTSNPN and SVGIG (reference sequence). The CDR3 totals 12 residues. Trimming cost V 1 base and J 2 bases, with 2 bases left between them.